This T cell receptor (beta chain) was obtained from a study of CD8+CD57+ T cells in acquired aplastic anemia. In the study overall: On average, healthy donors gave 8.5 million to 14 million reads for CD4+ cells. The study, taken as a whole, reports: Both patients and controls carried the same twenty-nine CD8+ CDR3 sequences.

The template used for profiling TCR beta VDJ and CDR3 was genomic DNA. A single record per CDR3 protein comes from TCRdb applying MiXCR to the reads. The sample contains hundreds of thousands of distinct CDR3 sequences, 55% to 70% of which appear only once. This CDR3 has 13 amino acids. CDR1 and CDR2 from the germline V gene are SGHTA and FQGNSA. Trimming stripped 5 bases from V and 8 bases from J, with 15 bases between. As regards this clonotype: What it binds is unknown.

Input material: sorted CD4+, CD8+, or CD8+CD57+ T cells (not recorded which) from PBMCs. This clonotype was sampled from a human donor in good health, serving as a control. The rearrangement links TRBV7-2 to TRBJ1-2, with D uncertain. CDR3 region: CASSITRVGGYTF. The CDR3 DNA reads TGTGCCAGCAGCATCACAAGGGTGGGAGGCTACACCTTC. The full variable domain, its missing parts supplied by reference TRBV7-2 and TRBJ1-2, is GAGVSQSPSNKVTEKGKDVELRCDPISGHTALYWYRQSLGQGLEFLIYFQGNSAPDKSGLPSDRFSAERTGGSVSTLTIQRTQQEDSAVYLCASSITRVGGYTFGSGTRLTVV.